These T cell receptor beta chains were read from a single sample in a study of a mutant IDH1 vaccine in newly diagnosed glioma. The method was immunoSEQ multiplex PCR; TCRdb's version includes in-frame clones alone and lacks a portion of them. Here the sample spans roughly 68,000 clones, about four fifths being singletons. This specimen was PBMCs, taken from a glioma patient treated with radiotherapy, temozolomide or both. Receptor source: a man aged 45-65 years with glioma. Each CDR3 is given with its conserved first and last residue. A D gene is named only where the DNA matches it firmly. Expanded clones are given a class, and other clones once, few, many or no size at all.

CDR3 protein: CAISSLTGTQETQYF
CDR3 DNA: TGTGCCATCAGTTCCCTGACAGGCACACAAGAGACCCAGTACTTC
D gene: NA
J gene: TRBJ2-5
V gene: TRBV10-3
clone size: NA

CDR3 protein: CASSNRDYREKLFF
CDR3 DNA: TGTGCCAGTAGTAACCGGGACTATCGTGAAAAACTGTTTTTT
D gene: NA
J gene: TRBJ1-4
V gene: TRBV19
clone size: NA

CDR3 protein: CASSESGTATLTNYGYTF
CDR3 DNA: TGTGCCAGCAGTGAATCTGGGACAGCAACCTTAACTAACTATGGCTACACCTTC
D gene: TRBD1
J gene: TRBJ1-2
V gene: TRBV2
clone size: NA

CDR3 protein: CASSYSALGGNYGYTF
CDR3 DNA: TGTGCCAGCAGTTACTCCGCTTTGGGGGGGAACTATGGCTACACCTTC
D gene: NA
J gene: TRBJ1-2
V gene: TRBV6-5
clone size: NA

CDR3 protein: CASSYQGQDYTDTQYF
CDR3 DNA: TGTGCCAGCAGTTACCAAGGACAGGATTACACAGATACGCAGTATTTT
D gene: TRBD1
J gene: TRBJ2-3
V gene: TRBV6-5
clone size: NA

CDR3 protein: CASSLGQDYNEQFF
CDR3 DNA: TGTGCCAGCAGCTTAGGGCAGGACTACAATGAGCAGTTCTTC
D gene: NA
J gene: TRBJ2-1
V gene: TRBV7-9
clone size: NA

CDR3 protein: CASSYRQGGGELFF
CDR3 DNA: TGTGCCAGCAGTTATCGGCAGGGAGGCGGGGAGCTGTTTTTT
D gene: NA
J gene: TRBJ2-2
V gene: TRBV6-6
clone size: NA

CDR3 protein: CSVKGQGNTGELFF
CDR3 DNA: TGCAGCGTTAAGGGACAGGGGAACACCGGGGAGCTGTTTTTT
D gene: TRBD1
J gene: TRBJ2-2
V gene: TRBV29-1
clone size: NA

CDR3 protein: CASSELGGNTIYF
CDR3 DNA: TGTGCCAGCAGTGAGCTAGGTGGAAACACCATATATTTT
D gene: NA
J gene: TRBJ1-3
V gene: TRBV2
clone size: NA

CDR3 protein: CASSVAGGNTEAFF
CDR3 DNA: TGTGCCAGCAGCGTAGCGGGGGGGAACACTGAAGCTTTCTTT
D gene: NA
J gene: TRBJ1-1
V gene: TRBV9
clone size: NA

CDR3 protein: CASSPPQGAGNEQFF
CDR3 DNA: TGTGCCAGCTCACCACCCCAGGGAGCGGGGAATGAGCAGTTCTTC
D gene: TRBD2
J gene: TRBJ2-1
V gene: TRBV18
clone size: once

CDR3 protein: CAISESDRGGSGYTF
CDR3 DNA: TGTGCCATCAGTGAGTCCGACAGGGGTGGATCGGGCTACACCTTC
D gene: TRBD1
J gene: TRBJ1-2
V gene: TRBV10-3
clone size: NA

CDR3 protein: CASSVVGGGPTDTQYF
CDR3 DNA: TGTGCCAGCAGCGTAGTTGGAGGGGGCCCCACAGATACGCAGTATTTT
D gene: NA
J gene: TRBJ2-3
V gene: TRBV9
clone size: NA

CDR3 protein: CGVRGYGYTF
CDR3 DNA: TGTGGCGTACGGGGTTATGGCTACACCTTC
D gene: NA
J gene: TRBJ1-2
V gene: TRBV7-9
clone size: NA

CDR3 protein: CASSDNSGANVLTF
CDR3 DNA: TGTGCCAGCAGTGACAACTCTGGGGCCAACGTCCTGACTTTC
D gene: NA
J gene: TRBJ2-6
V gene: TRBV6-4
clone size: NA

CDR3 protein: CASSQVTGQGSHEQYF
CDR3 DNA: TGTGCCAGCAGCCAAGTGACTGGACAGGGGAGCCACGAGCAGTACTTC
D gene: TRBD1
J gene: TRBJ2-7
V gene: TRBV4-2
clone size: NA

CDR3 protein: CASTRGTGSTEAFF
CDR3 DNA: TGTGCCAGTACCAGGGGGACGGGGAGTACTGAAGCTTTCTTT
D gene: TRBD1
J gene: TRBJ1-1
V gene: TRBV19
clone size: NA

CDR3 protein: CASSLGGAGNTEAFF
CDR3 DNA: TGTGCCAGCAGCTTAGGGGGCGCAGGGAACACTGAAGCTTTCTTT
D gene: NA
J gene: TRBJ1-1
V gene: TRBV7-2
clone size: NA

CDR3 protein: CAWSPPSDEQYF
CDR3 DNA: TGTGCCTGGAGTCCCCCCTCTGACGAGCAGTACTTC
D gene: NA
J gene: TRBJ2-7
V gene: TRBV30
clone size: NA

CDR3 protein: CASSQEGGPTSEQFF
CDR3 DNA: TGTGCCAGCAGCCAAGAAGGGGGGCCCACCAGTGAGCAGTTCTTC
D gene: NA
J gene: TRBJ2-1
V gene: TRBV4-2
clone size: NA